The present T cell receptor (beta chain) was sequenced within a study of shared clonotypes between healthy human individuals (TCRdb year 2020). For the wider study: A couple of women and three men aged 18 to 49 years were included in the cohort. To estimate repertoire size and how much clonotype sharing occurs between individuals, the study deeply sequenced the blood TCR repertoires of roughly 5 healthy adults. Per donor, three plates each were used for CD4 naive and CD4 memory, two for CD8 naive, and one for CD8 memory. Between about 0.85 and 10 billion PBMCs per donor were obtained by leukapheresis. To increase sequencing depth and limit assay-specific biases, different laboratories used diverse techniques to prepare libraries and sequence TCR repertoires.

Using the deep immunoSEQ assay, TCR CDR3 regions were amplified from genomic DNA by multiplex PCR. Extracted genomic DNA from each cell subset was spread evenly across all wells of several immunoSEQ 96-well plates, with each plate serving as a replicate. For sorted subsets, around 200 ng genomic DNA, equal to 30,000 to 35,000 T cell genomes, was loaded into each replicate PCR. Purified libraries were measured with a Qubit 3.0 fluorometer, size-checked on a Bioanalyzer 2100, and measured again with the KAPA Library Quantification kit. Every immunoSEQ 96-well plate was sequenced on a dedicated single-read 150-cycle Illumina NextSeq 550 flow cell. Per the original workflow: Because only junctional sequences without quality scores were contained in the immunoSEQ output, filtering matching that applied to full-length reads could not be performed. To assign V/J genes and CDR3, sequences were annotated against IMGT germline references using PyIR, a Python wrapper for IgBLAST v1.9. Reads were filtered out if the reads had weak V/J assignments (E-value above 1e-6), no CDR3, stop codons, out-of-frame junctions, or ambiguous translated residues. A V3J clonotype was defined by an identical inferred V gene, J gene, and CDR3 amino acid sequence. Percentage overlap between repertoires was computed as shared unique clonotypes divided by the size of the smaller repertoire. Richness of each repertoire was evaluated using RTK rarefaction, the Chao1 estimator, and Recon v2.1 estimates of unobserved clonotypes. Generation probabilities for all TCRbeta clonotypes obtained by the gDNA method from four donors were computed using OLGA. The table was pulled from immuneACCESS by TCRdb, which kept in-frame rearrangements only. Such tables lose some clones; where checked, under half of the loss comes from unresolved V genes, and the rest has no known cause. The DNA gave D and trimming, while V, J and clone size come from that table. In all, the sample holds over a million clones, and roughly 96% of those were seen once. The ten largest clonotypes hold approximately 1.1% of the sample.

The donors were healthy, HIV-negative adults with no recently reported acute infections or vaccinations. Only Caucasian adults living in Nashville, Tennessee, USA were represented among the donors. CD4+ T cells were enriched by magnetic negative selection, after which naive cells were positively selected on CD45RA and the negative fraction was taken as the memory subset. After blood collection by leukapheresis, PBMCs were isolated using Ficoll-Histopaque density gradient centrifugation and then cryopreserved in the vapor phase of liquid nitrogen. Analytical flow cytometry was used to check the purity and quantity of each magnetically sorted T cell population. Genomic DNA was isolated from each sorted fraction and quantified by UV absorbance on a Nanodrop 2000c. Notes on this clone: Its recognized antigen is unknown. Base-call qualities are not available, and no considerably larger clone is one nucleotide away.

What the study reported, not specific to this receptor: Based on pairwise subsampling, the degree of clonotype sharing among donors was expected to be affected by sequencing depth. Around 5.4% of naive CD4, 3.5% of naive CD8, roughly 2.4% of memory CD4, and roughly 0.4% of memory CD8 clonotypes were shared across several donors. Higher generation probabilities were observed for clonotypes shared by all four sorted-subset donors than for non-shared clonotypes. Sampling was restricted to blood, and TCR repertoires in tissues likely differ from the TCR repertoires found in blood. Rarefaction of sorted-subset datasets indicated incomplete sequencing despite the large sequencing depth. Because the study included a small number of donors, the genetic and exposure-history diversity represented was limited. Naive subsets generally had larger estimated clonotype richness than memory subsets did.

According to the germline V gene, CDR1 reads SGHAT and CDR2 reads FQNNGV. V sheds 5 bases and J sheds 0 bases, leaving 17 bases between their ends. Inclusive of the bounding cysteine and phenylalanine, the CDR3 is 16 residues long. The CDR3 DNA has 48 bases and is translated from base 1. The sequence was obtained from a man aged 25 to 45 in good health. Recombination linked TRBV11-2 to TRBJ2-7; the D gene could be either TRBD1 or TRBD2, each agreeing at 5 bases. The sequenced sample consisted of naive CD4+ T cells sorted from blood. The meaning of the sample's cell subset or site label: CD45RA+ positively selected. The CDR3 here reads CASSPLRGRSSYEQYF. The bases are TGTGCCAGCAGCCCCCTGAGGGGCAGAAGCTCCTACGAGCAGTACTTC.